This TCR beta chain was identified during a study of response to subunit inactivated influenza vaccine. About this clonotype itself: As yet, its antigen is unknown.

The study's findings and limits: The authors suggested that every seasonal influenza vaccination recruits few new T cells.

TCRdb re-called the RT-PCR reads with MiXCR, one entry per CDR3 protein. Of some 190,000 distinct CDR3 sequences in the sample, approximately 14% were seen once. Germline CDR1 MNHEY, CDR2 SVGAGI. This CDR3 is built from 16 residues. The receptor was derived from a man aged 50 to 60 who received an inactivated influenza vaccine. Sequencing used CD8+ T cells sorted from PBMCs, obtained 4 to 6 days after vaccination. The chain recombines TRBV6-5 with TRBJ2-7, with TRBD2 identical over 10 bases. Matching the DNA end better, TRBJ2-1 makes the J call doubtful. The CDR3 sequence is CASSSLLAGRSYEQFF. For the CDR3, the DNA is TGTGCCAGCAGTTCCCTACTAGCGGGAAGGTCCTACGAGCAGTTCTTC.